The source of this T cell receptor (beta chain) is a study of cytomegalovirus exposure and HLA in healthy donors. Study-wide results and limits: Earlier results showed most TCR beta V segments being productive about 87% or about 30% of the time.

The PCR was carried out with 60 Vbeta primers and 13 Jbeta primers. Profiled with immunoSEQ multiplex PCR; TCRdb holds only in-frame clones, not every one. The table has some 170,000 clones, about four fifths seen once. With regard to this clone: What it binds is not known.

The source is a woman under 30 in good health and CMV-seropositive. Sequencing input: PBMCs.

CDR3 in amino acids: CASSHGQGEIPYEQYF. The CDR3 DNA is TGTGCCAGTAGTCACGGACAGGGGGAGATTCCCTACGAGCAGTACTTC. V and J are TRBV19 and TRBJ2-7; 10 bases align to TRBD1. Germline-derived CDR1 and CDR2 are LNHDA and SQIVND (reference sequence). V gave up 5 bases and J gave up 2 bases; unmatched junction bases: 9. The CDR3 is 16 residues long.